This T cell receptor (beta chain) was obtained from a study of blood T cell repertoires in COVID-19. Study background: Samples came from the United States, Italy and Spain, spanning acute and convalescent COVID-19. PBMCs, B-cell-depleted T cells, or T cells provided the cDNA or gDNA that made up the material.

The CDR3 contains 15 residues. J gave up 3 bases and V 0 bases, and 3 bases lay outside the gene matches. CDR1 and CDR2 (germline): MNHEY, SVGAGI. In the authors' workflow: Cell counts per sample came from amplifying reference gene primers. Assay: immunoSEQ multiplex PCR; the TCRdb copy retains only in-frame clones and omits some. The DNA was the basis for D and trimming; V, J and clone size are from that table. The sample has around 270,000 clones, more than 85% seen once; the top ten hold approximately 4.2%. Sequencing was done on a sample of peripheral blood. The receptor comes from a man aged 35 to 55 with acute or convalescent COVID-19. The chain employs TRBV6-5 and TRBJ2-7; TRBD1 matches at 9 bases. The CDR3 DNA reads TGTGCCAGCAGTTACTCGGGGGACAGGGTCTACGAGCAGTACTTC. It encodes CASSYSGDRVYEQYF.